These T cell receptor beta chains were read from a single sample in a study of tumor and adjacent non-tumor tissue in lung cancer. TCRdb reprocessed the multiplex PCR reads via MiXCR and lists one record per CDR3 protein. The sample includes tens of thousands of distinct CDR3 sequences, just over 75% of them seen just once. The sequenced material came from distant non-tumor lung tissue. The receptors originated from a man between 65 and 85 years old with non-small cell lung cancer. CDR3s include the opening cysteine and the closing phenylalanine or tryptophan. D genes are given only for firm matches. Clone size appears in some rows only: once, few, many, or a class for an expanded clone.

clone size: few; D gene: TRBD1; V gene: TRBV6-4; J gene: TRBJ2-2; CDR3 protein: CASSAIQGAGELFF; CDR3 DNA: TGTGCCAGCAGTGCAATCCAGGGGGCCGGGGAGCTGTTTTTT
clone size: -; D gene: -; V gene: TRBV11-2; J gene: TRBJ2-7; CDR3 protein: CSSSLDHGAPYEQYF; CDR3 DNA: TGTAGCAGCAGCTTAGATCATGGGGCCCCCTACGAGCAGTACTTT
clone size: -; D gene: -; V gene: TRBV29-1; J gene: TRBJ2-7; CDR3 protein: CSTQGSGPNYEQYF; CDR3 DNA: TGCAGCACCCAAGGATCGGGACCAAATTACGAGCAGTACTTC
clone size: -; D gene: TRBD1; V gene: TRBV12-3/TRBV12-4; J gene: TRBJ2-5; CDR3 protein: CTSSSDRGQEAQYF; CDR3 DNA: TGTACCAGCAGTTCGGACAGGGGCCAAGAGGCCCAGTACTTC
clone size: -; D gene: -; V gene: TRBV20-1; J gene: TRBJ1-1; CDR3 protein: CNARGTIEAFF; CDR3 DNA: TGCAATGCTAGGGGAACGATTGAAGCTTTCTTT
clone size: -; D gene: -; V gene: TRBV29-1; J gene: TRBJ2-1; CDR3 protein: CSVEATKHNEQFF; CDR3 DNA: TGCAGCGTTGAAGCGACTAAGCACAATGAGCAGTTCTTC
clone size: -; D gene: TRBD1; V gene: TRBV6-1; J gene: TRBJ2-7; CDR3 protein: CASIGTVLNEQYF; CDR3 DNA: TGTGCCAGCATCGGGACAGTCTTGAACGAGCAATACTTC
clone size: -; D gene: -; V gene: TRBV5-5; J gene: TRBJ1-6; CDR3 protein: CTSTPVAQNYNSPLHF; CDR3 DNA: TGTACCAGCACCCCGGTCGCTCAAAACTATAATTCACCCCTCCACTTT
clone size: -; D gene: -; V gene: TRBV29-1; J gene: TRBJ1-2; CDR3 protein: CSVVPYQSSGDDGCTF; CDR3 DNA: TGCAGCGTTGTCCCCTATCAATCCTCGGGAGACGATGGCTGCACTTTC
clone size: -; D gene: TRBD1; V gene: TRBV11-2; J gene: TRBJ2-2; CDR3 protein: CAISLVGTGEAGELFF; CDR3 DNA: TGTGCCATCAGCTTAGTAGGCACAGGGGAAGCCGGGGAGCTGTTTTTT
clone size: -; D gene: -; V gene: TRBV11-2; J gene: TRBJ2-5; CDR3 protein: CASSPGTAGHETQYF; CDR3 DNA: TGTGCCAGCAGCCCGGGGACTGCTGGGCATGAGACCCAGTACTTC
clone size: once; D gene: TRBD1; V gene: TRBV11-2; J gene: TRBJ1-6; CDR3 protein: CTSSEWDRAPSSTPLHF; CDR3 DNA: TGTACCAGCAGCGAATGGGACAGGGCCCCTTCTAGTACACCCCTCCACTTT
clone size: -; D gene: TRBD1; V gene: TRBV11-2; J gene: TRBJ2-2; CDR3 protein: CASSLVGTGAAGVLFF; CDR3 DNA: TGCGCCAGCAGCTTAGTGGGCACAGGGGCTGCCGGGGTGCTGTTTTTT
clone size: -; D gene: -; V gene: TRBV6-2/TRBV6-3; J gene: TRBJ1-2; CDR3 protein: CASSTARIYGYTF; CDR3 DNA: TGTGCCAGCAGTACCGCCAGAATTTATGGCTACACCTTC
clone size: -; D gene: -; V gene: TRBV29-1; J gene: TRBJ1-2; CDR3 protein: CSVGRVADPDCGYTF; CDR3 DNA: TGCAGCGTTGGGAGGGTGGCGGACCCAGATTGTGGCTACACCTTC
clone size: many; D gene: TRBD2; V gene: TRBV4-2; J gene: TRBJ2-1; CDR3 protein: CASSPWGEGHFNEQFF; CDR3 DNA: TGTGCCAGCAGCCCCTGGGGGGAGGGCCATTTCAATGAGCAGTTCTTC
clone size: -; D gene: TRBD2; V gene: TRBV4-1; J gene: TRBJ2-7; CDR3 protein: CASSLTLAVEGDEQYF; CDR3 DNA: TGCGCCAGCAGCCTAACACTAGCGGTAGAGGGGGACGAGCAGTACTTC
clone size: -; D gene: -; V gene: TRBV12-3/TRBV12-4; J gene: TRBJ1-1; CDR3 protein: CTSRTRGTEAFF; CDR3 DNA: TGTACCAGCAGAACAAGGGGCACTGAAGCTTTCTTT
clone size: many; D gene: TRBD2; V gene: TRBV29-1; J gene: TRBJ2-1; CDR3 protein: CSVVGILAGGLRGNEQFF; CDR3 DNA: TGCAGCGTTGTAGGAATTCTAGCGGGAGGGCTCAGAGGCAATGAGCAGTTCTTC
clone size: once; D gene: -; V gene: TRBV4-2; J gene: TRBJ1-2; CDR3 protein: CASSQDRGAVANYSYTF; CDR3 DNA: TGTGCCAGCAGCCAAGATAGGGGAGCGGTCGCTAACTATAGCTACACCTTC
clone size: -; D gene: -; V gene: TRBV5-6; J gene: TRBJ2-7; CDR3 protein: CASSSVVLDKTYEQYF; CDR3 DNA: TGTGCCAGCAGTTCCGTTGTCCTGGACAAGACCTACGAGCAGTACTTT
clone size: -; D gene: TRBD1; V gene: TRBV5-1; J gene: TRBJ1-1; CDR3 protein: CASSLVPQGANLEAFF; CDR3 DNA: TGCGCCAGCAGCTTGGTACCGCAGGGGGCGAACCTTGAAGCTTTCTTT
clone size: -; D gene: -; V gene: TRBV7-9; J gene: TRBJ2-1; CDR3 protein: CASSPSGAGKNKQFF; CDR3 DNA: TGTGCCAGCAGCCCCTCCGGGGCCGGAAAGAATAAGCAGTTCTTC
clone size: once; D gene: -; V gene: TRBV28; J gene: TRBJ1-4; CDR3 protein: CASSLWSATSEKLFF; CDR3 DNA: TGTGCCAGCAGTTTATGGTCAGCTACTAGTGAAAAACTGTTTTTT
clone size: -; D gene: -; V gene: TRBV20-1; J gene: TRBJ1-5; CDR3 protein: CSAIYGGSQPQHF; CDR3 DNA: TGCAGTGCTATATACGGGGGAAGCCAGCCCCAGCATTTT
clone size: -; D gene: -; V gene: TRBV11-1; J gene: TRBJ2-7; CDR3 protein: CASSTMVADYEQYF; CDR3 DNA: TGTGCCAGCAGCACCATGGTTGCAGATTATGAGCAGTACTTC
clone size: -; D gene: -; V gene: TRBV5-6; J gene: TRBJ2-7; CDR3 protein: CASRLVGGYEQYF; CDR3 DNA: TGTGCCAGCAGATTGGTTGGGGGCTACGAGCAGTACTTC
clone size: -; D gene: TRBD2; V gene: TRBV7-8; J gene: TRBJ2-5; CDR3 protein: CASSISMSSGSRQETRYF; CDR3 DNA: TGTGCCAGCAGCATAAGTATGTCTAGCGGGAGCCGCCAAGAGACCCGGTACTTC
clone size: -; D gene: -; V gene: TRBV10-3; J gene: TRBJ1-4; CDR3 protein: CAISDRTTNENLFF; CDR3 DNA: TGTGCTATCAGCGACAGGACAACTAATGAAAACCTGTTTTTT
clone size: -; D gene: -; V gene: TRBV29-1; J gene: TRBJ1-2; CDR3 protein: CSTRLSNYGYTF; CDR3 DNA: TGCAGCACCCGACTGAGTAACTATGGTTACACCTTC
clone size: -; D gene: -; V gene: TRBV28; J gene: TRBJ1-1; CDR3 protein: CVSSLISLNTEAFF; CDR3 DNA: TGTGTCAGCAGTTTAATCAGTCTGAACACTGAAGCTTTCTTT
clone size: -; D gene: -; V gene: TRBV7-3; J gene: TRBJ2-5; CDR3 protein: CASSPLSGETQYF; CDR3 DNA: TGTGCCAGCAGCCCCCTATCGGGGGAGACCCAGTACTTC
clone size: many; D gene: -; V gene: TRBV29-1; J gene: TRBJ2-7; CDR3 protein: CSVESRDRYEQYF; CDR3 DNA: TGCAGCGTTGAAAGCAGGGACCGCTACGAGCAGTACTTC
clone size: -; D gene: TRBD2; V gene: TRBV6-2/TRBV6-3; J gene: TRBJ2-1; CDR3 protein: CASSYSATSGRVVNNEQFF; CDR3 DNA: TGTGCCAGCAGTTACTCTGCGACTAGCGGGAGGGTCGTAAACAATGAGCAGTTCTTC
clone size: few; D gene: -; V gene: TRBV29-1; J gene: TRBJ1-2; CDR3 protein: CSVVSYQSSGEDGYTF; CDR3 DNA: TGTAGCGTTGTCTCCTATCAATCCTCTGGAGAAGATGGCTACACCTTC
clone size: -; D gene: TRBD1; V gene: TRBV20-1; J gene: TRBJ1-5; CDR3 protein: CSAQIPRDSQPQHF; CDR3 DNA: TGCAGTGCTCAAATACCCAGGGACAGTCAGCCACAGCATTTT
clone size: -; D gene: -; V gene: TRBV12-3/TRBV12-4; J gene: TRBJ1-3; CDR3 protein: CTSSRPGIGIGSGNTIYF; CDR3 DNA: TGTACCAGCAGTCGTCCCGGGATAGGAATCGGCTCTGGAAACACCATATATTTT
clone size: -; D gene: -; V gene: TRBV11-2; J gene: TRBJ1-2; CDR3 protein: CASSLDGTDYGYTF; CDR3 DNA: TGTGCCAGCAGCTTAGATGGAACAGACTATGGCTACACCTTC
clone size: -; D gene: -; V gene: TRBV11-3; J gene: TRBJ2-7; CDR3 protein: CASSLDGGTNYKQCF; CDR3 DNA: TGTGCCAGCAGTTTAGATGGCGGTACAAACTACAAGCAGTGCTTC
clone size: few; D gene: -; V gene: TRBV10-2; J gene: TRBJ1-6; CDR3 protein: CASSSQLGVNNSPIQF; CDR3 DNA: TGCGCCAGCAGCTCACAATTGGGCGTTAATAATTCACCCATCCAGTTT
clone size: -; D gene: -; V gene: TRBV10-3; J gene: TRBJ1-2; CDR3 protein: CDVRQTYGYTF; CDR3 DNA: TGTGACGTCAGGCAGACCTATGGCTACACCTTC
clone size: -; D gene: TRBD2; V gene: TRBV20-1; J gene: TRBJ2-2; CDR3 protein: CSALGEGRGEGQELFF; CDR3 DNA: TGCAGTGCCTTGGGGGAGGGGCGAGGAGAGGGCCAGGAGCTGTTTTTT
clone size: -; D gene: -; V gene: TRBV28; J gene: TRBJ2-7; CDR3 protein: CASIRGLGLFNEQYF; CDR3 DNA: TGTGCCAGCATTAGGGGGTTAGGGTTGTTCAACGAGCAGTACTTC
clone size: medium-sized; D gene: -; V gene: TRBV6-5; J gene: TRBJ1-1; CDR3 protein: CASSYSAARTEAFF; CDR3 DNA: TGTGCCAGCAGTTACAGCGCCGCGAGGACTGAAGCTTTCTTT
clone size: -; D gene: -; V gene: TRBV11-2; J gene: TRBJ2-2; CDR3 protein: CPSSLVGTAVAGELSF; CDR3 DNA: TGTCCCAGCAGCTTAGTGGGCACAGCGGTTGCCGGGGAGCTGTCTTTT
clone size: once; D gene: -; V gene: TRBV6-2/TRBV6-3; J gene: TRBJ2-1; CDR3 protein: CASSYDQEYNEQFF; CDR3 DNA: TGTGCCAGCAGTTACGATCAGGAGTACAATGAGCAATTCTTC
clone size: -; D gene: TRBD1; V gene: TRBV11-2; J gene: TRBJ2-7; CDR3 protein: CVGSLNQGVPYEQYF; CDR3 DNA: TGTGTCGGCAGCTTAAATCAGGGGGTCCCCTACGAGCAGTACTTC
clone size: -; D gene: -; V gene: TRBV6-1; J gene: TRBJ1-5; CDR3 protein: CVSSEGWARDQPQHF; CDR3 DNA: TGTGTCAGCAGTGAAGGTTGGGCGAGGGATCAGCCCCAGCATTTT
clone size: once; D gene: TRBD2; V gene: TRBV20-1; J gene: TRBJ2-7; CDR3 protein: CSVRGGLAGAYEQDF; CDR3 DNA: TGCAGTGTTAGAGGAGGACTAGCGGGGGCCTACGAGCAGGACTTC
clone size: -; D gene: TRBD1; V gene: TRBV3-1; J gene: TRBJ2-1; CDR3 protein: CASIGRGLVDEPFF; CDR3 DNA: TGTGCCAGCATTGGCAGGGGGCTTGTGGATGAGCCGTTCTTC
clone size: -; D gene: -; V gene: TRBV11-2; J gene: TRBJ2-7; CDR3 protein: CDSTLSRCEQYF; CDR3 DNA: TGTGACAGCACCTTGAGCCGCTGCGAGCAGTACTTC